A selection of T cell receptor beta chains follows, all from one sample in a study of blood T cell repertoires in COVID-19. The assay was immunoSEQ multiplex PCR, and TCRdb's table has in-frame clones only and misses some. Of 80,000 to 100,000 clones in the sample, approximately 90% were seen once. Sequencing used peripheral blood. Receptors were obtained from a man in his 60s with acute or convalescent COVID-19. Both conserved end residues are part of each CDR3. Each record gives: D gene, V gene, CDR3 protein. A D gene is named only where the DNA matches it firmly.

>TRBD1|TRBV30
CAWDRGGTEAFF
>.|TRBV10-2
CATYISGRTEAFF
>.|TRBV3-1/TRBV3-2
CASSQVQGRGINTF
>TRBD1|TRBV5-6
CASSRGTGRTGELFF
>.|TRBV7-9
CASSLEAGGNTIYF
>.|TRBV5-6
CASSLDRMNTEAFF
>TRBD1|TRBV5-6
CASSWDRSSYNEQFF
>.|TRBV18
CASSPQMFASSYEQYF
>TRBD1|TRBV9
CASSPGTGRSYGYTF
>.|TRBV29-1
CSVRGVNMNTEAFF
>.|TRBV6-5
CASSKRGTSNEKLFF
>.|TRBV30
CAWSGQANTQYF
>.|TRBV19
CASSIDQSWAELNTEAFF
>.|TRBV6-6
CASSPGWDYGYTF
>.|TRBV7-2
CASSLETRGSSVVTEAFF